A single sample is the source of the 23 T cell receptor beta chains below, sequenced in a study of blood T cell repertoires in COVID-19. Clones were sequenced by immunoSEQ multiplex PCR, and TCRdb holds only the in-frame ones, with some missing. The data contain 100,000 to 150,000 clones, about 89% of them singletons. The sample taken for sequencing was peripheral blood. These receptors were collected from a woman between 70 and 85 years old with COVID-19, enrolled during active disease.

The sample holds one count of this clone. CDR3 nucleotide sequence: TGTGCCAGCAGCTCGGCGGGCCCTAACAATGAGCAGTTCTTC. This sequence encodes CASSSAGPNNEQFF. J is TRBJ2-1 and V is TRBV28; maybe TRBD2 (5 bases). Germline V gene lookup returns CDR1 MDHEN and CDR2 SYDVKM. Trimming stripped 6 bases from V and 5 bases from J, with 14 bases between. CDR3 size: 14 residues.

V gene TRBV9 combines with J gene TRBJ1-2; no firm D call. CDR3 size: 17 residues. Germline CDR1 is SGDLS and CDR2 is YYNGEE. V was pared by 0 bases and J by 2 bases, with 17 bases between. This CDR3 reads CASSVGVLGASNYGYTF. The DNA for the CDR3 is TGTGCCAGCAGCGTAGGGGTTTTGGGAGCCTCGAACTATGGCTACACCTTC.

The chain joins TRBV4-1 to TRBJ1-2, with D uncertain. The germline gives CDR1 MGHRA, CDR2 YSYEKL. V was clipped by 5 bases and J by 8 bases, with 36 bases between them. The CDR3 runs to 20 residues. CDR3 DNA: TGCGCCAGCAGCTCTAGAGCCTTGGGTCAGTTGACCTCATCAACACCCGGCTACACCTTC. Translated: CASSSRALGQLTSSTPGYTF.

The rearrangement joins TRBV6-5 to TRBJ2-5, with TRBD2 identical over 12 bases. The CDR3 sequence is 14 residues long. V was pared by 9 bases and J by 4 bases, with 6 bases of the junction left unmatched. Germline V gene sequence: CDR1 MNHEY, CDR2 SVGAGI. This CDR3 is CASSSGGAGETQYF. The CDR3 DNA sequence: TGTGCCAGTTCTAGCGGGGGGGCAGGAGAGACCCAGTACTTC.

This chain connects TRBV5-1 to TRBJ2-2; 7 nucleotides agree with TRBD2. Germline CDR1 reads SGHRS; CDR2 reads YFSETQ. Germline trimming cut 0 bases from V and 5 bases from J; bases unmatched to any gene: 7. The CDR3 contains 16 residues. CDR3 nucleotides: TGCGCCAGCAGCTTGGCCACTTCAGCGGGGACCGGGGAGCTGTTTTTT. It specifies CASSLATSAGTGELFF.

The V call is TRBV29-1, the J call TRBJ2-1; tentatively, D is TRBD2 (5 bases). Germline CDR1 and CDR2: SQVTM and ANQGSEA. Deletions cut 6 bases from V and 9 bases from J, with 12 bases between. The CDR3 runs 11 residues. In DNA, the CDR3 is TGCAGCGTGGAGGAGGCGGGTGAGCAGTTCTTC. This gives the protein CSVEEAGEQFF.

This chain joins TRBV11-2 and TRBJ2-3; 11 positions agree with TRBD1. CDR3 length equals 14 residues. The germline gives CDR1 SGHAT, CDR2 FQNNGV. Unmatched junction bases numbered 2, after V lost 5 bases and J lost 4 bases. The CDR3 sequence: CASSRDRGSDTQYF. CDR3 nucleotides: TGTGCCAGCAGCCGGGACAGGGGGTCAGATACGCAGTATTTT.

This sequence joins TRBV7-2 and TRBJ2-3, with no clear D. The CDR3 runs 14 residues. Germline assignment: CDR1 SGHTA and CDR2 FQGNSA. Trimming stripped 6 bases from V and 6 bases from J, with 16 bases between. The CDR3 loop reads CASSLTPSYDTQYF. CDR3 bases: TGTGCCAGCAGTCTAACTCCTTCTTACGATACGCAGTATTTT.

This chain uses TRBV11-2 with TRBJ2-1, with 7 bases that match TRBD2. The germline CDR1 and CDR2 sequences are SGHAT and FQNNGV. Germline trimming cut 0 bases from V and 2 bases from J; bases unmatched to any gene: 4. CDR3 length equals 16 residues. The CDR3 DNA reads as TGTGCCAGCAGCTTAGAAGTGACTAGCCCCTACAATGAGCAGTTCTTC. Protein: CASSLEVTSPYNEQFF.

The chain carries TRBV28 and TRBJ2-2, with TRBD2 matching over 12 bases. Per germline, CDR1 MDHEN and CDR2 SYDVKM. This CDR3 contains 17 residues. After removal of 4 bases from V and 5 bases from J, the junction contained 8 bases not matched to a gene. CDR3 sequence: CASSSWSGLAGTGELFF. As DNA, the CDR3 is TGTGCCAGCAGTTCCTGGTCCGGACTAGCGGGGACCGGGGAGCTGTTTTTT.

The rearrangement links TRBV27 to TRBJ2-1; D is possibly TRBD1 (7 bases). Germline V gene sequence: CDR1 MNHEY, CDR2 SMNVEV (reference sequence). V gave up 5 bases and J gave up 2 bases, with 16 bases separating them. The CDR3 has 16 residues. CDR3 residues: CASSKGAGRAYNEQFF. In DNA form, the CDR3 reads TGTGCCAGCAGTAAGGGGGCGGGGCGGGCCTACAATGAGCAGTTCTTC.

V is TRBV19 and J is TRBJ1-1, with 7 bases matching TRBD1. The CDR3 contains 15 residues. The germline V gene encodes CDR1 LNHDA and CDR2 SQIVND (reference sequence). Germline trimming cut 8 bases from V and 4 bases from J; bases unmatched to any gene: 13. CDR3 in amino acids: CASEGPRQGVTEAFF. CDR3 bases: TGTGCCAGTGAGGGACCCCGGCAGGGGGTCACTGAAGCTTTCTTT.

The J gene is TRBJ1-4, the V gene TRBV28; 7 bases are a match to TRBD1. The V gene end was trimmed by 4 bases and the J gene end by 4 bases; junction bases not matched to a gene: 0. The CDR3 is 13 residues long. Looked up from germline, CDR1 is MDHEN and CDR2 is SYDVKM. CDR3 in amino acids: CASSWDSNEKLFF. Written as DNA, the CDR3 is TGTGCCAGCAGTTGGGACAGTAATGAAAAACTGTTTTTT.

V is TRBV5-1 and J is TRBJ1-1; perhaps TRBD1 as D (6 bases). Germline lookup yields CDR1 SGHRS and CDR2 YFSETQ. The CDR3 extends over 15 amino acids. Trimming took 3 bases from V and 2 from J, leaving 14 bases between them. For the CDR3, the DNA is TGCGCCAGCAGCTCCCCCGGACAGAGTAACACTGAAGCTTTCTTT. Its translation: CASSSPGQSNTEAFF.

A single count supports this clone. The chain joins TRBV19 to TRBJ2-4; unclear D gene. The V gene's germline CDR1 is LNHDA and CDR2 SQIVND (reference sequence). Trimming left V 3 bases short and J 6 bases short, with 9 bases between. The CDR3 is 13 residues long. This chain's CDR3 is CASSMRYTNIQYF. CDR3 nucleotides: TGTGCCAGTAGTATGAGGTACACAAACATTCAGTACTTC.

The chain couples TRBV3-1 (or the pseudogene TRBV3-2) to TRBJ1-6; TRBD1 agrees at 8 bases. With 3 bases clipped from V and 10 bases from J, the junction kept 5 bases outside the gene matches. This CDR3 has 14 residues. CDR1 LGHDT and CDR2 YNNKEL come from the germline V gene (reference sequence). CDR3 nucleotide sequence: TGTGCCAGCAGCCAGGACAGGGTTGGATCACCCCTCCACTTT. Translation: CASSQDRVGSPLHF.

V and J are TRBV10-3 and TRBJ1-4; D remains ambiguous. The CDR3 is made up of 14 amino acids. In germline, CDR1 is ENHRY, CDR2 SYGVKD. The V and J ends lost 3 bases and 8 bases respectively, with 13 bases between them. This chain's CDR3 is CAISDRSFGEKLFF. Written as DNA, the CDR3 is TGTGCCATCAGTGATCGGAGCTTTGGGGAAAAACTGTTTTTT.

The rearrangement joins TRBV27 to TRBJ2-7, with TRBD2 identical over 10 bases. Germline V gene lookup returns CDR1 MNHEY and CDR2 SMNVEV (reference sequence). The CDR3 runs 15 residues. Trimming at V came to 5 bases and at J to 2 bases, leaving 6 bases not matched to a gene. CDR3 residues: CASSTIAGGPYEQYF. CDR3 nucleotides: TGTGCCAGCAGTACTATAGCGGGGGGACCCTACGAGCAGTACTTC.

This chain uses TRBV10-2 with TRBJ2-3; 10 bases align to TRBD1. After removal of 6 bases from V and 5 bases from J, the junction contained 8 bases not matched to a gene. CDR3 length: 15 amino acids. Germline V CDR1 and CDR2: WSHSY, SAAADI. The CDR3 DNA sequence: TGCGCCAGCAGCCCCGAGACAGGGGGCAAAGATACGCAGTATTTT. As protein: CASSPETGGKDTQYF.

This clone occurred once. The chain joins TRBV24-1 to TRBJ2-1, with 12 positions matching TRBD1. Germline V gene sequence: CDR1 KGHDR, CDR2 SFDVKD. The CDR3 sequence is 16 residues long. After removal of 3 bases from V and 6 bases from J, the junction contained 5 bases not matched to a gene. This CDR3 is CATSDPGQGAFNEQFF. The CDR3 nucleotides are TGTGCCACCAGTGATCCGGGACAGGGGGCGTTCAATGAGCAGTTCTTC.

The V gene is TRBV29-1, the J gene TRBJ1-5; no clear D. V lost 1 base and J lost 0, with 4 bases in between. CDR1 and CDR2 (germline): SQVTM, ANQGSEA. This CDR3 spans 13 amino acids. The CDR3 region is CSVEVRSNQPQHF. The CDR3 DNA reads TGCAGCGTTGAAGTGCGTAGCAATCAGCCCCAGCATTTT.

This chain's CDR3 is CSVEQGARTGELFF. CDR3 bases: TGCAGCGTTGAACAGGGGGCGCGAACCGGGGAGCTGTTTTTT. The chain couples TRBV29-1 to TRBJ2-2; 8 bases align to TRBD1. This CDR3 is 14 amino acids long. The V segment lost 2 bases and the J segment 5 bases; nucleotides outside the gene matches: 4. In germline, CDR1 is SQVTM, CDR2 ANQGSEA.

The chain joins TRBV19 to TRBJ1-5; TRBD1 is a possible D gene (5 bases). The germline CDR1 and CDR2 sequences are LNHDA and SQIVND (reference sequence). The CDR3 loop spans 15 amino acids. Trimming cost V 3 bases and J 5 bases, with 14 bases left between them. The CDR3 is CASSILGPGDQPQHF. The CDR3, as DNA: TGTGCCAGTAGTATTCTGGGACCGGGGGATCAGCCCCAGCATTTT.